These 9 T cell receptor beta chains share one sample of origin, sequenced in a study of T cell clones after liver transplantation. The data were produced by immunoSEQ multiplex PCR, yet TCRdb's version contains in-frame clones alone and is incomplete. The repertoire has some 120,000 clones, less than 95% of them found once; the top ten carry approximately 0.84%. The sample consisted of CD4+ T cells from blood, taken 12 months after liver transplant. These receptor sequences come from a human patient who received a liver transplant. These T cells may partly come from the graft donor.

This clone is a singleton in its sample. The J gene is TRBJ2-5, the V gene TRBV5-1, with 10 bases that match TRBD2. The CDR3 has 20 amino acids. Germline CDR1 is SGHRS and CDR2 is YFSETQ. Trimming cost V 2 bases and J 0 bases; bases outside gene matches: 16. DNA for the CDR3: TGCGCCAGCAGCTTTATGGGACTAGCGACTACTCGGGGGTACCAAGAGACCCAGTACTTC. This sequence encodes CASSFMGLATTRGYQETQYF.

The genes are TRBV15 and TRBJ1-2, with unresolved D. Trimming shortened V by 0 bases and J by 6 bases, and 14 bases separated the two germline ends. This CDR3 comprises 15 residues. Germline V gene data show CDR1 as LNHNV and CDR2 as YYDKDF (reference sequence). The CDR3, as DNA: TGTGCCACCAGCAGAGATAGGTCACCTCTGGATGGCTACACCTTC. Its translation is CATSRDRSPLDGYTF.

The chain has TRBV28 and TRBJ2-1; 12 bases are a match to TRBD2. Looked up from germline, CDR1 is MDHEN and CDR2 is SYDVKM. This CDR3 is built from 16 residues. J lost 8 bases, V lost 5 bases, and 10 bases had no gene match. The CDR3 is CASSDRASGRADEQFF. The CDR3 bases are TGTGCCAGCAGTGACAGGGCTAGCGGGAGGGCCGATGAGCAGTTCTTC.

The chain has TRBV11-2 and TRBJ2-3; D possibly corresponds to TRBD1 (6 bases). Trimming removed 3 bases at V and 2 bases at J, with 9 bases between. The germline CDR1 and CDR2 sequences are SGHAT and FQNNGV. The CDR3 length is 14 residues. Here the CDR3 reads CASSFRDTTDTQYF. The CDR3 DNA follows: TGTGCCAGCAGCTTCCGGGACACCACAGATACGCAGTATTTT. Supplemented by reference TRBV11-2 and TRBJ2-3, the full variable domain reads EAGVAQSPRYKIIEKRQSVAFWCNPISGHATLYWYQQILGQGPKLLIQFQNNGVVDDSQLPKDRFSAERLKGVDSTLKIQPAKLEDSAVYLCASSFRDTTDTQYFGPGTRLTVL.

This sequence joins TRBV4-2 and TRBJ1-4; 8 bases align to TRBD1. This CDR3 comprises 17 residues. CDR1 is LGHNA and CDR2 is YNFKEQ in the germline V gene. Unmatched junction bases numbered 10, after V lost 4 bases and J lost 3 bases. CDR3 in amino acids: CASSPHGDRGPNEKLFF. The CDR3 region has the DNA TGTGCCAGCAGCCCCCACGGCGACAGGGGTCCTAATGAAAAACTGTTTTTT.

The CDR3 loop reads CASSLAAPNTGELFF. In DNA form, the CDR3 reads TGCGCCAGCAGCTTGGCAGCGCCGAACACCGGGGAGCTGTTTTTT. The chain joins TRBV5-1 to TRBJ2-2; D gene ambiguous. The CDR3 loop spans 15 amino acids. Trimming took off 0 bases at V and 0 bases at J, with 6 bases between the two ends. Germline CDR1 reads SGHRS; CDR2 reads YFSETQ.

This clone was seen once. This chain joins TRBV30 and TRBJ2-7, with 10 bases aligning to TRBD1. This CDR3 is built from 13 residues. Looked up from germline, CDR1 is GTSNPN and CDR2 is SVGIG (reference sequence). V was clipped by 4 bases and J by 5 bases; unmatched bases: 5. Here the CDR3 DNA reads TGTGCCTGGAATCGGGGACAGGGGAACGAGCAGTACTTC. It is translated as CAWNRGQGNEQYF.

V is TRBV4-1 and J is TRBJ2-7, with D perhaps TRBD2 (5 bases). Germline V gives CDR1 MGHRA, CDR2 YSYEKL. The CDR3 totals 19 residues. V lost 0 bases and J lost 3, with 24 bases in between. This CDR3 is CASSQEEALGSSDFYEQYF. The CDR3 DNA is TGCGCCAGCAGCCAAGAAGAAGCCCTTGGGAGTTCGGATTTCTACGAGCAGTACTTC.

The chain has TRBV11-3 and TRBJ2-7; either TRBD1 or TRBD2 may supply D (6 bases each). Germline-derived CDR1 and CDR2 are SGHNT and YENEEA. V shed 0 bases and J shed 2 bases, with 17 bases lying between them. CDR3 length equals 17 residues. CDR3 coding DNA: TGTGCCAGCAGCTTAGAGGGTATCGGGGGACATACCTACGAGCAGTACTTC. Translated, it gives CASSLEGIGGHTYEQYF.